This TCR beta chain was recorded in a study of blood T cell repertoires in COVID-19 (TCRdb year 2020). Background for the entire study: The collaborator samples originated in the United States, Italy and Spain and spanned the acute and convalescent phases of COVID-19. The repertoires were released in a freely available public database meant as a resource for research on the immune response to SARS-CoV-2. A de-identified subject ID, COVID-19 status, age in years and sex were almost always included in the sample metadata. Samples came from the ongoing ImmuneRACE study (first 160 participants) plus 1,254 subjects from 6 global collaborators. Where available, HLA class I and class II types were obtained from metadata supplied by the sample provider rather than from assay-based typing. Deeply sampled blood TCRbeta repertoires from subjects exposed to, actively infected with, or recovered from COVID-19 were included in the dataset. The material from the prospective study consisted of cDNA or gDNA derived from T cells, B-cell-depleted T cells, or PBMCs.

Collaborating institutions collected whole blood in K2EDTA tubes following their own protocols. For TCRbeta analysis, collaborators shipped samples as frozen whole blood, isolated PBMCs, or DNA extracted from either of those sample types. The investigation overall reported the following: Clinical and demographic metadata were provided uncurated, with the amount varying by source and participant.

Comment on this clone: Its antigen has not been determined. Base-call qualities are not available, and no considerably larger clone is one nucleotide away.

TCRbeta CDR3 regions were amplified from genomic DNA by means of the immunoSEQ Assay, a bias-controlled multiplex PCR. As for the authors' bioinformatics: The number of nucleated cells in each sample was estimated from the amplification of reference gene primers within the assay. Sequence reads were collapsed and filtered to measure the absolute abundance of every unique TCRbeta CDR3 rearrangement. For each sample, productive Simpson clonality was calculated as the square root of Simpson's diversity index across productive rearrangements. As stored in TCRdb, this immuneACCESS dataset retains in-frame rearrangements with V and J assigned. A fraction of the clones does not appear; measured against another copy, unresolved V genes explain less than half of the discrepancy, and the remainder lacks a known reason. V and J calls and clone size are copied from that table; D and trimming were computed from the DNA. The sample contains tens of thousands of clones, about 86% of them found a single time. The ten largest clones capture approximately 5.2% of the sample.

The germline V gene (reference sequence) yields LGHDT for CDR1 and YNNKEL for CDR2. The CDR3, cysteine through phenylalanine, is 14 amino acids long. Just CDR3 DNA is preserved here, 42 bases in frame from base 1. V was cut back by 3 bases and J by 3 bases, leaving a gap of 8 bases between them. Source material: peripheral blood. This receptor was taken from a human donor in a cohort sampled during active COVID-19. This chain is built from TRBV3-1 (or the pseudogene TRBV3-2) and TRBJ1-4; a tentative D match to TRBD1 spans 6 bases. The bases are TGTGCCAGCAGCCAGGGGGCTGCTAATGAAAAACTGTTTTTT. Its protein product is CASSQGAANEKLFF.